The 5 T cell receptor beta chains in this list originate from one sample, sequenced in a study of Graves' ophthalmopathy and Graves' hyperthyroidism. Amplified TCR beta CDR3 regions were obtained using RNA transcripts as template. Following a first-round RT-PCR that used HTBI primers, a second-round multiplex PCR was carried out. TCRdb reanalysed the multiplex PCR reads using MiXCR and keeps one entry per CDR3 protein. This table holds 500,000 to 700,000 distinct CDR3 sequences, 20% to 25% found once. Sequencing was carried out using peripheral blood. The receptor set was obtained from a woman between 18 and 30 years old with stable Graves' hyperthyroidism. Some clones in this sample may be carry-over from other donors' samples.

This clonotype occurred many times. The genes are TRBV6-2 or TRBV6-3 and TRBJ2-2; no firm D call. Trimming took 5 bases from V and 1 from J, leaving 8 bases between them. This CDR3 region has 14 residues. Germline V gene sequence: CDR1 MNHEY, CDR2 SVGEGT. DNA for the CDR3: TGTGCCAGCAGTGCATTCAGGAACACCGGGGAGCTGTTTTTT. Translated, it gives CASSAFRNTGELFF.

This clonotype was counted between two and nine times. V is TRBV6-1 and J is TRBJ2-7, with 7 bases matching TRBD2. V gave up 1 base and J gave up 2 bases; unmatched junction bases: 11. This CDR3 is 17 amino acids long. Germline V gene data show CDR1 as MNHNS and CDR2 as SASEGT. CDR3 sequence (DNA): TGTGCCAGCAGTGAAGGCGGATCGAGCGGGGATCCCTACGAGCAGTACTTC. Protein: CASSEGGSSGDPYEQYF.

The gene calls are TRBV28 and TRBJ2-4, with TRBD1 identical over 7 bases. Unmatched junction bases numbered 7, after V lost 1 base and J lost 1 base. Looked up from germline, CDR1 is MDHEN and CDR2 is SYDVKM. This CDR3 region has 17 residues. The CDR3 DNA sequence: TGTGCCAGCAGTTTATACATTGGACAGGCGGCCAAAAACATTCAGTACTTC. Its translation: CASSLYIGQAAKNIQYF.

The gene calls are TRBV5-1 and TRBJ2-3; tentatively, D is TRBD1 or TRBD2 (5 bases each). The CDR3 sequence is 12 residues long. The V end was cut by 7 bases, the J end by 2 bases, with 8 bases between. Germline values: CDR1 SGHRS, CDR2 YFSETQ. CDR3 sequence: CASRDLTDTQYF. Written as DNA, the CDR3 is TGCGCCAGCCGGGACCTCACAGATACGCAGTATTTT.

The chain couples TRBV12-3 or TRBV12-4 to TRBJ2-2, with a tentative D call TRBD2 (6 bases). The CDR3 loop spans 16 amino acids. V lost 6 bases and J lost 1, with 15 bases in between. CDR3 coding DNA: TGTGCCAGCAGCGTAGCGGAGGCAGGGAACACCGGGGAGCTGTTTTTT. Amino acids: CASSVAEAGNTGELFF.